The T cell receptor (beta chain) described here comes from a study of shared clonotypes between healthy human individuals. Trimming cost V 1 base and J 4 bases, with 8 bases left between them. This CDR3 is 12 amino acids long. CDR1 and CDR2 (germline): SQVTM, ANQGSEA. Every donor, a Caucasian adult, lived in Nashville, Tennessee. In the original processing: From ImmunoSEQ came sequences covering only the junction and carrying no quality scores, so filtering differed. The data were produced by immunoSEQ multiplex PCR, yet TCRdb's version contains in-frame clones alone and is incomplete. For V, J and clone size, that table is used; D and trimming come from the DNA. Found here are about 690,000 clones, about nine tenths of them singletons; the top ten hold 34%.

Sequenced input: memory CD8+ T cells from PBMCs. Sample subset: CD45RO+ cells pooled with CCR7-negative TemRA cells. The receptor was isolated from a man aged 18 to 29 in good health. Some clones in this sample may be carry-over from other donors' samples. This rearrangement joins TRBV29-1 to TRBJ2-7; a weak D match, TRBD1 (6 bases). The CDR3 region has the DNA TGCAGCGTTGAAGGGGGGCTTTACGAGCAGTACTTC. As protein: CSVEGGLYEQYF.